These 15 T cell receptor beta chains originate from one sample sequenced in a study of blood T cell repertoires in COVID-19. Produced via immunoSEQ multiplex PCR; TCRdb's table is partial and in-frame only. The data contain under 250,000 clones, more than 75% of them singletons. Input material: peripheral blood. The receptors come from a human donor in a cohort sampled during active COVID-19.

This sequence joins TRBV7-2 and TRBJ2-7; 8 bases map to TRBD2. This CDR3 is 15 amino acids long. From germline, CDR1 is SGHTA and CDR2 FQGNSA. V lost 1 base, J lost 0 bases, and 2 bases stayed unmatched. The CDR3 nucleotides are TGTGCCAGCAGCTTAGTCGGGAGGGCCTCCTACGAGCAGTACTTC. The encoded protein is CASSLVGRASYEQYF.

This sequence joins TRBV5-6 and TRBJ2-6; possibly TRBD2 for D (6 bases). Between the trimmed V and J ends, which lost 1 base and 2 bases, there was a span of 10 bases. Germline V lookup: CDR1 SGHDT, CDR2 YYEEEE. This CDR3 region has 16 residues. The DNA of the CDR3 is TGTGCCAGCAGCTTGTTCGGAGGGACTGGGGCCAACGTCCTGACTTTC. This encodes CASSLFGGTGANVLTF.

The chain uses TRBV5-4 and TRBJ2-7; 7 bases agree with TRBD2. CDR1 is SGHNT and CDR2 is YYREEE in the germline V gene (reference sequence). This CDR3 has 14 amino acids. J lost 2 bases, V lost 4 bases, and 6 bases had no gene match. In nucleotides, the CDR3 is TGTGCCAGCAGCCGTAGCGGGTCGCCCTACGAGCAGTACTTC. It yields the protein CASSRSGSPYEQYF.

This chain joins TRBV30 and TRBJ1-2; D call uncertain. The CDR3 runs 13 residues. Germline CDR1 GTSNPN, CDR2 SVGIG (reference sequence). The V gene lost 0 bases and the J gene lost 14 bases, with 19 bases spanning the gap. The CDR3 region is CAWSVVPQGSATF. The CDR3 DNA is TGTGCCTGGAGTGTCGTCCCCCAAGGAAGCGCTACCTTC.

V and J are TRBV6-1 and TRBJ1-5; D is ambiguous. V shed 4 bases and J shed 6 bases, with 19 bases lying between them. Germline loops: CDR1 MNHNS, CDR2 SASEGT. The CDR3 consists of 16 residues. The CDR3 spells CASSGTGGSFGQPQHF. The CDR3 nucleotides are TGTGCCAGCAGTGGGACCGGAGGGAGTTTCGGTCAGCCCCAGCATTTT.

V gene TRBV18 combines with J gene TRBJ1-6; 7 nucleotides line up with TRBD1. Germline V lookup: CDR1 KGHSH, CDR2 LQKENI. CDR3 size: 15 residues. V was clipped by 3 bases and J by 4 bases; unmatched bases: 3. The DNA for the CDR3 is TGTGCCAGCTCACCTGGGACAGAATATAATTCACCCCTCCACTTT. Translation gives CASSPGTEYNSPLHF.

This clone was found once. The chain links TRBV30 to TRBJ1-2; 8 bases agree with TRBD1. V trimming: 8 bases; J trimming: 2 bases; junction bases outside the gene matches: 4. The germline gives CDR1 GTSNPN, CDR2 SVGIG (reference sequence). The CDR3 consists of 12 residues. This CDR3 reads CAGTGGNYGYTF. The CDR3 DNA is TGTGCCGGGACAGGTGGCAACTATGGCTACACCTTC.

This clone was counted many times. The chain employs TRBV19 and TRBJ1-5; D may be TRBD1 (6 bases). This CDR3 is built from 15 residues. Per the germline V gene, CDR1 is LNHDA and CDR2 is SQIVND (reference sequence). The V end lost 7 bases, the J end lost 1 base, and 14 bases lay between the germline ends. The DNA for the CDR3 is TGTGCCAGTAAGTGGGAAGGACAGAGCAATCAGCCCCAGCATTTT. Translating it yields CASKWEGQSNQPQHF.

The V and J genes are TRBV18 and TRBJ2-7; TRBD1 aligns across 10 bases. The CDR3 has 13 residues. V lost 5 bases, J lost 10 bases, and 8 bases stayed unmatched. The germline CDR1 and CDR2 sequences are KGHSH and LQKENI. Here the CDR3 reads CASSAGTGEYQYF. Here the CDR3 DNA reads TGTGCCAGCTCAGCCGGGACAGGGGAATATCAGTACTTC.

The rearrangement uses TRBV29-1 and TRBJ2-5; D is unresolved. CDR1 and CDR2 from the germline V gene are SQVTM and ANQGSEA. V lost 3 bases and J lost 4, with 9 bases in between. The CDR3 totals 12 residues. The CDR3 spells CSVESGRETQYF. CDR3 nucleotides: TGCAGCGTTGAGTCAGGTCGAGAGACCCAGTACTTC.

This sequence joins TRBV28 and TRBJ2-3; 10 nucleotides match TRBD2. The CDR3 length is 16 residues. V lost 6 bases and J lost 2; bases outside the gene matches: 8. Germline V gives CDR1 MDHEN, CDR2 SYDVKM. CDR3 protein: CASRPLAGVLTDTQYF. Written as DNA, the CDR3 is TGTGCCAGCAGGCCCCTAGCGGGGGTTCTCACAGATACGCAGTATTTT. Looking up the rest from reference TRBV28 and TRBJ2-3 gives the full variable domain: DVKVTQSSRYLVKRTGEKVFLECVQDMDHENMFWYRQDPGLGLRLIYFSYDVKMKEKGDIPEGYSVSREKKERFSLILESASTNQTSMYLCASRPLAGVLTDTQYFGPGTRLTVL.

This clone was detected only a few times. The rearrangement uses TRBV19 and TRBJ2-6; TRBD1 matches 7 bases. V dropped 5 bases and J dropped 0; count of bases not matched to a gene: 10. The length of the CDR3 is 18 residues. Germline loops: CDR1 LNHDA, CDR2 SQIVND (reference sequence). In nucleotides, the CDR3 is TGTGCCAGTAGTCCTCGACAGGGAATTGTCTCTGGGGCCAACGTCCTGACTTTC. It translates to CASSPRQGIVSGANVLTF.

The chain joins TRBV6-5 to TRBJ2-1; 9 bases fit TRBD2. CDR1 is MNHEY and CDR2 is SVGAGI in the germline V gene. The CDR3 sequence is 16 residues long. V shed 3 bases, J shed 13 bases, and the junction held 16 bases outside the gene matches. CDR3 residues: CASSYNSGTSPSPQFF. For the CDR3, the DNA is TGTGCCAGCAGTTATAATTCCGGGACTAGCCCTAGTCCTCAGTTCTTC.

In this sample, this clone turned up a few times. This chain uses TRBV28 with TRBJ1-2; weak D call: TRBD1 (5 bases). CDR1 is MDHEN and CDR2 is SYDVKM in the germline V gene. Trimming left V 4 bases short and J 3 bases short, with 18 bases between. The CDR3 is made up of 16 amino acids. CDR3 region: CASSSRRTRYYYGYTF. CDR3 coding DNA: TGTGCCAGCAGTTCCCGGCGGACACGTTATTACTATGGCTACACCTTC.

In the case of this clone: This is likely an artifact of a read error, given a far larger clone one base away. At the DNA level, this CDR3 is encoded by other sequences in the same sample as well. V usage is TRBV5-1 and J usage is TRBJ2-2; D may be TRBD1 (6 bases). The length of the CDR3 is 15 residues. V was clipped by 0 bases and J by 2 bases, with 8 bases between them. Germline loops: CDR1 SGHRS, CDR2 YFSETQ. The CDR3 region is CASSLDGTNTGELFF. The CDR3 DNA is TGCGCCAGCAGCTTGGACGGGACAAACACCGGGGAGCTGTTTTTT. The complete variable domain, with remaining parts taken from reference TRBV5-1 and TRBJ2-2, reads KAGVTQTPRYLIKTRGQQVTLSCSPISGHRSVSWYQQTPGQGLQFLFEYFSETQRNKGNFPGRFSGRQFSNSRSEMNVSTLELGDSALYLCASSLDGTNTGELFFGEGSRLTVL.